This T cell receptor (beta chain) was captured in a study of T cells in Graves' hyperthyroidism and ophthalmopathy. Study results and limitations: Blood also held most thyroid clonotypes expanded beyond 0.001.

An absence of ophthalmopathy progression within 18 months meant stable Graves' hyperthyroidism. Trimming removed 8 bases from V and 4 bases from J; junction bases left unmatched: 4. This CDR3 region has 12 residues. Germline-derived CDR1 and CDR2 are ENHRY and SYGVKD. On this clonotype: Its antigen remains unknown.

RNA transcripts were the template for amplifying TCR beta CDR3 regions. Carried out on the TCR CDR3, a first-round RT-PCR used the HTBI primer set. TCRdb independently ran MiXCR on the multiplex PCR reads; one entry per CDR3 protein. Of around 720,000 distinct CDR3 sequences listed, 30% to 40% were seen once; the top ten hold 30% to 40%. J is TRBJ1-2 and V is TRBV10-3; 7 nucleotides align to TRBD1. This receptor was obtained from a woman aged 40 to 49 with Graves' hyperthyroidism. The material sequenced was blood. The CDR3 is CAISGQPYGYTF. The CDR3 nucleotides are TGTGCCATCTCGGGACAGCCCTATGGCTACACCTTC.